These 3 T cell receptor beta chains share one sample of origin, sequenced in a study of blood T cell repertoires in COVID-19 (dated by TCRdb to the early 2020s). The library was produced with the immunoSEQ multiplex PCR assay. TCRdb's version of the immuneACCESS table is confined to in-frame rearrangements and falls short of the full clone set. An unresolved V gene accounts for under half of the shortfall where checked; the remainder is of unknown origin. The sample table records around 80,000 clones; approximately 80% of these occur just once. Jointly, the top ten make up 15% of the sample. Sequencing used peripheral blood. The receptors shown here come from a woman older than 75 with acute or convalescent COVID-19.

The chain has TRBV11-2 and TRBJ1-1, with 8 bases lining up with TRBD1. Germline trimming cut 5 bases from V and 1 base from J; bases unmatched to any gene: 6. In germline, CDR1 is SGHAT, CDR2 FQNNGV. This CDR3 comprises 15 residues. As DNA, the CDR3 is TGTGCCAGCAGCCTGAAAACAGGGGGGAACACTGAAGCTTTCTTT. It is translated as CASSLKTGGNTEAFF. The full variable domain, its missing parts supplied by reference TRBV11-2 and TRBJ1-1, is EAGVAQSPRYKIIEKRQSVAFWCNPISGHATLYWYQQILGQGPKLLIQFQNNGVVDDSQLPKDRFSAERLKGVDSTLKIQPAKLEDSAVYLCASSLKTGGNTEAFFGQGTRLTVV.

The rearrangement links TRBV3-1 (or the pseudogene TRBV3-2) to TRBJ1-3, with D possibly TRBD1 on 5 matching bases. This CDR3 comprises 15 residues. Looked up from germline, CDR1 is LGHDT and CDR2 is YNNKEL (reference sequence). Deletions cut 3 bases from V and 1 base from J, with 10 bases between. In DNA form, the CDR3 reads TGTGCCAGCAGCCATCCGGGGGGGTCTGGAAACACCATATATTTT. Amino acid sequence: CASSHPGGSGNTIYF.

The chain uses TRBV11-2 and TRBJ1-3; maybe TRBD1 (5 bases). Trimming removed 5 bases from V and 0 bases from J, with 8 bases in between. Germline CDR1 reads SGHAT; CDR2 reads FQNNGV. This CDR3 has 14 residues. The CDR3 sequence is CASSETVSGNTIYF. The CDR3 DNA reads as TGTGCCAGCAGCGAGACAGTCTCTGGAAACACCATATATTTT.